Given below is one TCR beta chain in context. This sample is drawn from a study of T cells after yellow fever vaccination. Germline assignment: CDR1 SGHNT and CDR2 YYREEE (reference sequence). After removal of 4 bases from V and 2 bases from J, the junction contained 5 bases not matched to a gene. There are 15 residues in the CDR3. TCRdb reanalysed the 5' RACE reads using MiXCR and keeps one entry per CDR3 protein. This table holds more than 30,000 distinct CDR3 sequences, around 6.7% found once. The chain couples TRBV5-4 to TRBJ2-5, with 10 bases identical to TRBD1. This clonotype was sampled from a man aged 18 to 30 who received the YFV17D yellow fever vaccine. The sample consisted of PBMCs, either bulk or a sorted T-cell subset (CD4+, CD8+, memory, or dextramer-sorted; not recorded which), taken on the day of the first yellow fever vaccination. CDR3: CASSAGQGIQETQYF. DNA of the CDR3: TGTGCCAGCAGCGCGGGACAGGGGATTCAAGAGACCCAGTACTTC.